Sequencing of this T cell receptor (beta chain) was carried out in a study of tumor-infiltrating lymphocytes in localized non-small cell lung cancer (TCRdb year 2021). For context, the study as a whole: Patients whose samples were collected after neoadjuvant chemotherapy, as well as both smokers and never-smokers and several histologies, were included in the cohort. The overall ICON cohort comprised 150 or so surgical patients with localized non-small cell lung cancer whose tumors were resected. For more than 45 patients, immunoSEQ T-cell fraction was compared between paired tumor and uninvolved lung. Resected tumor tissue and uninvolved lung tissue described as non-adjacent to the tumor were contributed by each patient, with both tissues obtained from the same patient. TCR sequencing was one of several integrated assays, alongside flow cytometry, multiplex immunofluorescence, RNA-seq, exome sequencing and proteomics, applied to the same patients. What the authors observed across the whole study: TCRbeta sequencing supported higher T cell infiltration in tumors than in uninvolved lung tissue, consistent with immunofluorescence CD3 counts. Tumor T-cell fraction from TCR sequencing was not associated with recurrence-free survival (p = 0.61). Because different assays used different pieces of the same tissue, technical variation could not be distinguished from intratumor heterogeneity. TCR-derived T-cell fraction did not differ between the flow cytometry-defined immunotypes IM1 (good prognosis) and IM2 (poor prognosis). Because assay coverage varied across patients depending on available tissue quantity, TCR sequencing was performed for only a subset of the cohort.

The germline V gene (reference sequence) gives CDR1 as LNHDA and CDR2 as SQIVND. Trimming costs V 6 bases and J 6 bases, and their ends lie 12 bases apart. From the cysteine up to the phenylalanine, the CDR3 has a length of 12 residues. CDR3 DNA is the only sequence kept; it has 36 bases, read in frame from the first base. The T-cell fraction in tumor and uninvolved lung tissue was provided by TCR sequencing with the immunoSEQ assay. The paper's processing steps were these. In the survival analysis, patients were divided into a high T-cell fraction group (upper tertile) and a low T-cell fraction group (lower two tertiles), and the two groups were compared using a log-rank test. A signed-rank test was used to test differences in T-cell fraction between paired tumor and uninvolved lung samples. This is the immuneACCESS table as TCRdb keeps it, with only in-frame sequences that have V and J called. A part of the clones is gone; compared with another copy, unresolved V genes explain less than half, and the rest is unexplained. The DNA gave D and trimming, while V, J and clone size come from that table. This sample has over 15,000 clones in its table, and over 65% of those were observed once. The top ten constitute less than 10% of the sample.

Enrollment in ICON was initiated in early 2016, and the last patient was enrolled in September 2018. Fresh tumor and matched uninvolved tissue for in-depth immune analyses, including TCR sequencing, were collected from a subcohort of under 85 patients. No cell sorting was done, and TCR sequencing was instead run on DNA isolated from bulk tissue. Comment on this clone: Its antigen remains undetermined. Base qualities are not at hand, and no much larger clone is one base apart.

Recombination joined TRBV19 with TRBJ2-7, and perhaps TRBD2 as D gene, on 6 matching bases. The sample comprised lung tumor tissue. This receptor was obtained from a human donor with non-small cell lung cancer. The DNA is as follows: TGTGCCAGTAGAAACCAGGGACTCGAGCAGTACTTC. Translated, it gives CASRNQGLEQYF.